Following are 13 T cell receptor beta chains from one sample sequenced in a study of T cell responses to AZD1222 COVID-19 vaccine. Data came from immunoSEQ multiplex PCR; TCRdb stores just in-frame clones and leaves some out. The sample includes 120,000 to 150,000 clones, over 85% of them seen just once. Material: peripheral blood, obtained 28 days after the second AZD1222 dose. The source of these receptors is an adult who received the AZD1222 COVID-19 vaccine.

The rearrangement uses TRBV7-3 and TRBJ1-6, with D unresolved. Trimming took 2 bases from V and 6 from J, leaving 11 bases between them. Germline CDR1 is SGHTA and CDR2 is FQGTGA. The CDR3 has 15 amino acids. In DNA, the CDR3 is TGTGCCAGCAGCTTAGGACCCCTGGGTAATTCACCCCTCCACTTT. Translated: CASSLGPLGNSPLHF.

A single count supports this clone. The V gene is TRBV6-4, the J gene TRBJ1-1; no clear D gene. This CDR3 has 13 amino acids. The germline V gene encodes CDR1 MRHNA and CDR2 SNTAGT. Trimming shortened V by 6 bases and J by 2 bases, and 10 bases separated the two germline ends. The CDR3 sequence is CASRADVNTEAFF. The DNA for the CDR3 is TGTGCCAGCAGAGCGGACGTAAACACTGAAGCTTTCTTT.

J is TRBJ1-1 and V is TRBV12-3 or TRBV12-4; no reliable D call. The V and J ends lost 5 bases and 2 bases respectively, with 3 bases between them. This CDR3 region has 11 residues. CDR3 bases: TGTGCCAGCAGTCCAAACACTGAAGCTTTCTTT. It codes for CASSPNTEAFF.

This chain connects TRBV6-1 to TRBJ2-6; 9 positions match TRBD1. With V trimmed by 4 bases and J by 0 bases, 10 bases remained unmatched. The V gene's germline CDR1 is MNHNS and CDR2 SASEGT. CDR3 length: 19 amino acids. The CDR3 sequence: CASSVLRDRASSGANVLTF. In nucleotides, the CDR3 is TGTGCCAGCAGTGTCCTCCGGGACAGGGCTTCCTCTGGGGCCAACGTCCTGACTTTC.

The J gene is TRBJ1-1, the V gene TRBV5-1; 10 bases are a match to TRBD1. Germline loops: CDR1 SGHRS, CDR2 YFSETQ. V gave up 7 bases and J gave up 4 bases; unmatched junction bases: 16. The CDR3 totals 17 residues. For the CDR3, the DNA is TGCGCCAGCTCCAGGACAGGGGGAAGTGTTGTTGGCACTGAAGCTTTCTTT. Translating gives CASSRTGGSVVGTEAFF.

In its sample, this clone was seen a few times. The chain is built from TRBV6-5 and TRBJ1-1, with no clear D. CDR3 length: 14 amino acids. In germline, CDR1 is MNHEY, CDR2 SVGAGI. Between the trimmed V and J ends, which lost 7 bases and 6 bases, there was a span of 18 bases. Here the CDR3 DNA reads TGTGCCAGCATACCCAACCAAGATGTCGCTGAAGCTTTCTTT. Translation: CASIPNQDVAEAFF.

V and J are TRBV7-9 and TRBJ2-7, with D perhaps given as TRBD1 or TRBD2 (7 bases each). In germline, CDR1 is SEHNR, CDR2 FQNEAQ (reference sequence). The V end lost 5 bases, the J end lost 2 bases, and 19 bases lay between the germline ends. The CDR3 extends over 16 amino acids. Here the CDR3 DNA reads TGTGCCAGCAGCCCCAGGGGGGCGGGGGCTACCTACGAGCAGTACTTC. As protein: CASSPRGAGATYEQYF.

The V gene is TRBV28, the J gene TRBJ1-2; a possible D gene is TRBD1 (6 bases). V lost 3 bases and J 5 bases, leaving 10 bases between the germline ends. Looked up from germline, CDR1 is MDHEN and CDR2 is SYDVKM. The CDR3 spans 13 residues. CDR3 nucleotides: TGTGCCAGCAGTTTGAGGAGGGGGTATGGCTACACCTTC. Translating it yields CASSLRRGYGYTF.

The chain is built from TRBV27 and TRBJ1-4; no reliable D call. Germline CDR1 reads MNHEY; CDR2 reads SMNVEV (reference sequence). V shed 3 bases and J shed 8 bases, with 4 bases lying between them. The CDR3 runs to 11 residues. The chain's CDR3 is CASSFNEKLFF. The CDR3 region has the DNA TGTGCCAGCAGTTTTAACGAAAAACTGTTTTTT.

The gene calls are TRBV11-3 and TRBJ2-7, with D uncertain. The V gene lost 6 bases and the J gene lost 6 bases, with 24 bases spanning the gap. The CDR3 consists of 16 residues. The germline gives CDR1 SGHNT, CDR2 YENEEA. CDR3 amino acids: CASRATGTTKKSEQYF. As DNA, the CDR3 is TGTGCCAGCAGGGCCACGGGTACAACGAAGAAGTCCGAGCAGTACTTC.

The genes are TRBV18 and TRBJ1-6; 8 bases line up with TRBD1. CDR1 and CDR2 from the germline V gene are KGHSH and LQKENI. This CDR3 has 15 residues. The J segment lost 6 bases and the V segment lost 6 bases, leaving 7 bases of the junction unmatched. The CDR3 DNA is TGTGCCAGCTCGCCTGGGACAGGCAGTAATTCACCCCTCCACTTT. Translated: CASSPGTGSNSPLHF.

The CDR3 reads CAWSLGQGFSGYTF. The CDR3 DNA sequence: TGTGCCTGGAGTTTAGGACAGGGCTTTTCTGGCTACACCTTC. The chain employs TRBV30 and TRBJ1-2; TRBD1 matches at 8 bases. The CDR3 runs 14 residues. Germline V gene lookup returns CDR1 GTSNPN and CDR2 SVGIG (reference sequence). The trim removed 2 bases at V and 7 bases at J, leaving 9 bases unmatched.

The chain couples TRBV24-1 to TRBJ2-3; D gene unclear. The CDR3 is 15 residues long. The V and J ends lost 4 bases and 3 bases respectively, with 13 bases between them. The germline gives CDR1 KGHDR, CDR2 SFDVKD. CDR3 amino acids: CATSEPGRRTDTQYF. The CDR3 bases are TGTGCCACCAGTGAGCCTGGGCGCCGTACAGATACGCAGTATTTT.